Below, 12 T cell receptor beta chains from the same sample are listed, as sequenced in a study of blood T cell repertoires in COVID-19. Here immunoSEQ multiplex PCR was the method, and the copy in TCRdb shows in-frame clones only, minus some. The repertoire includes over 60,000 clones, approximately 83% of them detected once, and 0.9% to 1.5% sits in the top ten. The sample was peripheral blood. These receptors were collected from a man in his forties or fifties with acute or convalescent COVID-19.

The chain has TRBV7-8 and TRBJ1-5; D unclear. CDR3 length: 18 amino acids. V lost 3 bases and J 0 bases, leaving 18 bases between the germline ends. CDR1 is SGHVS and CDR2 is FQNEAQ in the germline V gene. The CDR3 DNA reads TGTGCCAGCAGCTTGATGCGGGTAATGGGGTTTAGCAATCAGCCCCAGCATTTT. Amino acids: CASSLMRVMGFSNQPQHF.

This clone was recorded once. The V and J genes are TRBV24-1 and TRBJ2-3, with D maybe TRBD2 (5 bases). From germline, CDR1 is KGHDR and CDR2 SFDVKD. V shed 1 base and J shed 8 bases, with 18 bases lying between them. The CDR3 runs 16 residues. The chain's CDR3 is CATSDFAVGVGGTQYF. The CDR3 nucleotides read TGTGCCACCAGTGATTTTGCAGTCGGGGTGGGTGGTACGCAGTATTTT.

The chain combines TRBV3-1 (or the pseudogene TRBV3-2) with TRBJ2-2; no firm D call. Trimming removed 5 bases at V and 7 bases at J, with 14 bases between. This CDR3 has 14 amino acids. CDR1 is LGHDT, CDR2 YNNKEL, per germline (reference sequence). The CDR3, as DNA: TGTGCCAGCAGCTTCGGGTCGACGGGCGGGGAGCTGTTTTTT. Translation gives CASSFGSTGGELFF.

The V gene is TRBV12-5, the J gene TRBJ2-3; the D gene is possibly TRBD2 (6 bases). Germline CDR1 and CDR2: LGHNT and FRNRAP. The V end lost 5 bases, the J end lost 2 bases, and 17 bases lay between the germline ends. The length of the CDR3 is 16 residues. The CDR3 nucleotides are TGTGCTAGTGGTCCGGGGACTGCCTACTCCACAGATACGCAGTATTTT. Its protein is CASGPGTAYSTDTQYF.

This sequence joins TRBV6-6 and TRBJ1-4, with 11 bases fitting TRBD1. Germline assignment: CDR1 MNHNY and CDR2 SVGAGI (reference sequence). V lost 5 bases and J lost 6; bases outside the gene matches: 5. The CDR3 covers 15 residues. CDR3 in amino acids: CASSRTGQGDEKLFF. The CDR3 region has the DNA TGTGCCAGCAGTAGGACGGGACAGGGGGATGAAAAACTGTTTTTT.

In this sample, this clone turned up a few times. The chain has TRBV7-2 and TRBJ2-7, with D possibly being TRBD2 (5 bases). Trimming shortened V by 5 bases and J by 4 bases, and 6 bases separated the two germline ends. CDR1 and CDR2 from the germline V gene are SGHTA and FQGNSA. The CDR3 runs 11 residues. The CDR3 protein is CASSDYYEQYF. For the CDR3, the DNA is TGTGCCAGCAGCGACTATTACGAGCAGTACTTC.

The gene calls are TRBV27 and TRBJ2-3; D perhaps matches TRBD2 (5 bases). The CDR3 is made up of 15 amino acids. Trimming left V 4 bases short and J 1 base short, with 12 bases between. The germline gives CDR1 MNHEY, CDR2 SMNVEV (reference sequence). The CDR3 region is CASSYLIGGTDTQYF. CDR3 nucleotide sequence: TGTGCCAGCAGTTACTTGATCGGGGGCACAGATACGCAGTATTTT.

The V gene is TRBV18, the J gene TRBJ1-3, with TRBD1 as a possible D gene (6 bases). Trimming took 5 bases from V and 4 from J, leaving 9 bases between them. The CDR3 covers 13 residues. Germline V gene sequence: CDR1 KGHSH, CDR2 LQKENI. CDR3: CASSGGKGNTIYF. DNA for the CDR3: TGTGCCAGCTCAGGGGGCAAAGGAAACACCATATATTTT.

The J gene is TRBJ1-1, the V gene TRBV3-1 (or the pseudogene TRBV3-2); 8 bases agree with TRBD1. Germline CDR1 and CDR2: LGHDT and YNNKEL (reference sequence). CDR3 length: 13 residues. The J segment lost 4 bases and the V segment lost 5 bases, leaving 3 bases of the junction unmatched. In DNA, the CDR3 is TGTGCCAGCAGCTGGGGACAGGTCACTGAAGCTTTCTTT. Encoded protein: CASSWGQVTEAFF.

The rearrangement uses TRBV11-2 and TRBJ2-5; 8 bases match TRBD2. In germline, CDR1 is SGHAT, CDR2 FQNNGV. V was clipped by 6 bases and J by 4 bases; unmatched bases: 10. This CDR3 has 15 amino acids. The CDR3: CASRRIAGSRETQYF. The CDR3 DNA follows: TGTGCCAGCAGAAGGATAGCGGGGTCGAGAGAGACCCAGTACTTC.

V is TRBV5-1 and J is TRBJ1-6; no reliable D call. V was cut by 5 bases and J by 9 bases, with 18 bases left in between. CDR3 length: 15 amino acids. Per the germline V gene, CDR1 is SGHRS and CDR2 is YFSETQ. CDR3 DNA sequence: TGCGCCAGCAGGGACCCCGGGGTCGATAGTTCACCCCTCCACTTT. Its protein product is CASRDPGVDSSPLHF.

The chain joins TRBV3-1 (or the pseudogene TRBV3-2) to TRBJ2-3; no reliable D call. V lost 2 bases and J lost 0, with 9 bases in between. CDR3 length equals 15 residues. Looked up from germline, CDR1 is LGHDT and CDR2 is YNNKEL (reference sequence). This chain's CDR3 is CASSQRWASTDTQYF. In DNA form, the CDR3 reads TGTGCCAGCAGCCAAAGATGGGCTAGCACAGATACGCAGTATTTT.